This is a list of T cell receptor beta chains from one sample in a study of T cell responses to AZD1222 COVID-19 vaccine. Some clones are missing from TCRdb's copy, which holds only in-frame ones; the method was immunoSEQ multiplex PCR. The table lists roughly 140,000 clones, 85% to 95% of them singletons. The source material was peripheral blood, sampled on day 0 of MenACWY control vaccination. The receptors originated from an adult in good health. Both conserved end residues are part of each CDR3. The D gene is left open where the match is weak. Size values are once, few and many counts, or a class for expanded clones, and some rows have none.

j_call,v_call,d_call,clone_size,cdr3_aa,cdr3_nt
TRBJ2-1,TRBV9,-,-,CASSVTTPGNNEQFF,TGTGCCAGCAGCGTGACCACCCCAGGGAACAATGAGCAGTTCTTC
TRBJ2-3,TRBV5-1,-,-,CASSFDPLGTDTQYF,TGCGCCAGCAGCTTCGATCCGCTTGGCACAGATACGCAGTATTTT
TRBJ1-4,TRBV28,-,-,CASSRTGDGNNEKLFF,TGTGCCAGCAGTCGAACCGGGGACGGAAATAATGAAAAACTGTTTTTT
TRBJ1-2,TRBV11-2,-,-,CASSSRGVGYTF,TGTGCCAGCAGTAGCCGGGGTGTTGGCTACACCTTC
TRBJ2-7,TRBV4-1,-,-,CASSPGATGSYEQYF,TGCGCCAGCAGCCCCGGGGCGACCGGATCCTACGAGCAGTACTTC
TRBJ2-7,TRBV10-2,-,-,CASSPSYEQYF,TGCGCCAGCAGTCCCTCCTACGAGCAGTACTTC
TRBJ2-1,TRBV7-3,TRBD2,-,CASSPAAGGSYNEQFF,TGTGCCAGCAGCCCGGCAGCGGGAGGTTCCTACAATGAGCAGTTCTTC
TRBJ1-2,TRBV7-9,-,-,CASSSDPGYGYTF,TGTGCCAGCAGCTCCGACCCGGGGTATGGCTACACCTTC
TRBJ2-5,TRBV6-5,TRBD2,-,CASSPGLARETQYF,TGTGCCAGCTCCCCGGGACTAGCGCGGGAGACCCAGTACTTC
TRBJ2-3,TRBV28,-,once,CASSIPGTDTQYF,TGTGCCAGCAGTATTCCGGGCACAGATACGCAGTATTTT
TRBJ1-3,TRBV23-1,TRBD1,-,CASSLSGQRNTIYF,TGCGCCAGCAGTCTATCGGGACAGCGGAACACCATATATTTT
TRBJ1-1,TRBV27,-,-,CASTPKPGRMTNTEAFF,TGTGCCAGCACCCCTAAACCGGGACGCATGACGAACACTGAAGCTTTCTTT
TRBJ1-5,TRBV4-2,TRBD1,-,CASSSLAGGLSNQPQHF,TGTGCCAGCAGTTCGTTGGCAGGGGGCTTGAGCAATCAGCCCCAGCATTTT
TRBJ2-3,TRBV4-1,TRBD2,-,CASSQTPGLAGALTDTQYF,TGCGCCAGCAGCCAAACCCCGGGACTAGCGGGAGCTCTCACAGATACGCAGTATTTT
TRBJ2-6,TRBV6-1,-,-,CASSVRDGASGANVLTF,TGTGCCAGCAGTGTCCGGGACGGTGCCTCTGGGGCCAACGTCCTGACTTTC
TRBJ1-5,TRBV27,-,-,CASTPDGHSNQPQHF,TGTGCCAGCACCCCAGATGGCCATAGCAATCAGCCCCAGCATTTT
TRBJ2-3,TRBV19,-,-,CASSKQVVSTDTQYF,TGTGCCAGTTCTAAACAGGTGGTTAGCACAGATACGCAGTATTTT
TRBJ2-2,TRBV5-1,-,-,CASSLRAAQTSITGELFF,TGCGCCAGCAGCTTGAGGGCAGCTCAAACGTCAATAACCGGGGAGCTGTTTTTT
TRBJ2-3,TRBV28,-,few,CASSLAVGGADTQYF,TGTGCCAGCAGTTTAGCAGTCGGTGGGGCAGATACGCAGTATTTT
TRBJ1-2,TRBV28,-,-,CASSPPGWGGYTF,TGTGCCAGCAGCCCGCCTGGCTGGGGCGGCTACACCTTC
TRBJ2-2,TRBV6-1,-,-,CASSEAWFGELFF,TGTGCCAGCAGTGAAGCCTGGTTCGGGGAGCTGTTTTTT
TRBJ1-2,TRBV15,-,-,CATSVGGGRRYGYTF,TGTGCCACCAGCGTGGGGGGTGGGCGAAGATATGGCTACACCTTC
TRBJ2-1,TRBV9,-,-,CASSAGHGGYNEQFF,TGTGCCAGCAGCGCGGGACACGGGGGCTACAATGAGCAGTTCTTC
TRBJ2-3,TRBV7-2,TRBD2,-,CASRSRGASGMHTQYF,TGTGCCAGCAGGTCCAGAGGGGCTAGCGGAATGCATACGCAGTATTTT
TRBJ1-1,TRBV30,TRBD1,-,CAFTGDLYAEAFF,TGTGCCTTTACAGGGGACCTCTACGCTGAAGCTTTCTTT
TRBJ1-1,TRBV11-2,-,-,CASSLETPGLTEAFF,TGTGCCAGCAGCTTAGAGACCCCAGGGTTGACTGAAGCTTTCTTT
TRBJ2-5,TRBV4-1,-,-,CASSQAKSFQETQYF,TGCGCCAGCAGCCAAGCAAAGAGTTTCCAAGAGACCCAGTACTTC
TRBJ1-1,TRBV9,-,-,CASSVALTGINTEAFF,TGTGCCAGCAGCGTAGCTCTCACAGGGATAAACACTGAAGCTTTCTTT
TRBJ1-5,TRBV29-1,TRBD1,-,CSARGLGNQPQHF,TGCAGCGCGAGGGGGCTGGGCAATCAGCCCCAGCATTTT
TRBJ1-1,TRBV3-1/TRBV3-2,TRBD1,-,CASSPGGMNTEAFF,TGTGCCAGCAGTCCAGGGGGCATGAACACTGAAGCTTTCTTT
TRBJ1-4,TRBV5-1,-,-,CASSLAPVATNEKLFF,TGCGCCAGCAGCTTGGCGCCAGTTGCAACTAATGAAAAACTGTTTTTT
TRBJ1-5,TRBV2,-,-,CASSERGRGTQPQHF,TGTGCCAGCAGTGAACGGGGCAGGGGCACTCAGCCCCAGCATTTT
TRBJ1-2,TRBV6-5,TRBD1,-,CASSEGQGANYGYTF,TGTGCCAGCAGCGAGGGACAGGGGGCTAACTATGGCTACACCTTC
TRBJ2-3,TRBV4-1,TRBD2,-,CASSQAAGLAGGRDTQYF,TGCGCCAGCAGCCAAGCGGCGGGTCTAGCGGGAGGGAGAGATACGCAGTATTTT
TRBJ1-4,TRBV30,-,-,CAWSRTSSEKLFF,TGTGCCTGGAGTCGTACTTCAAGTGAAAAACTGTTTTTT
TRBJ2-7,TRBV6-1,-,-,CASSEEEGSYEQYF,TGTGCCAGCAGTGAAGAGGAGGGCAGCTACGAGCAGTACTTC
TRBJ2-1,TRBV2,-,-,CASSREVLSYNEQFF,TGTGCCAGCAGTAGGGAAGTTTTGTCCTACAATGAGCAGTTCTTC
TRBJ2-5,TRBV4-2,TRBD2,once,CASSLAGRAGGETQYF,TGTGCCAGCAGCCTCGCCGGGAGAGCGGGGGGCGAGACCCAGTACTTC
TRBJ1-2,TRBV7-9,-,once,CASSSVGGALGYTF,TGTGCCAGCAGCTCTGTAGGAGGGGCCTTAGGCTACACCTTC
TRBJ1-2,TRBV7-9,TRBD1,few,CASSRPGTGIYGYTF,TGTGCCAGCAGCCGTCCCGGGACAGGGATCTATGGCTACACCTTC
TRBJ1-1,TRBV5-1,TRBD1,-,CASYRDSQTEAFF,TGCGCCAGCTACCGGGACAGCCAAACTGAAGCTTTCTTT